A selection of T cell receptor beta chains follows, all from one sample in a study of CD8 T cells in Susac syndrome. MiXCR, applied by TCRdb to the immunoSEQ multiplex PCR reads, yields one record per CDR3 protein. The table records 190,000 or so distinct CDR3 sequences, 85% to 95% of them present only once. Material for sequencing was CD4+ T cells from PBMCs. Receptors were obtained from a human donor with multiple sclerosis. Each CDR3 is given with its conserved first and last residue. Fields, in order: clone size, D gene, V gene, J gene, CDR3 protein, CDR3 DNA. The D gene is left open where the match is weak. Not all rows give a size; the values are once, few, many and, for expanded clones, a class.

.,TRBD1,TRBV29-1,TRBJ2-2,CSSQGARAGELFF,TGCAGCTCTCAGGGGGCGCGGGCCGGGGAGCTGTTTTTT
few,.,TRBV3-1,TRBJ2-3,CASSQDRGDTQYF,TGTGCCAGCAGCCAAGATCGTGGAGATACGCAGTATTTT
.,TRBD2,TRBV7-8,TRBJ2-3,CASSMGLPSTDTQYF,TGTGCCAGCAGCATGGGACTACCGAGCACAGATACGCAGTATTTT
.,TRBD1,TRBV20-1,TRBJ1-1,CSAGRGGPNTEAFF,TGCAGTGCTGGCAGGGGGGGACCGAACACTGAAGCTTTCTTT
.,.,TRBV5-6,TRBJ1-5,CASSQIGLPQHF,TGTGCCAGCAGCCAGATTGGACTGCCCCAGCATTTT
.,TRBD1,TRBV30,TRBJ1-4,CACYPRDREVEKLFF,TGTGCCTGCTATCCGAGAGACAGGGAAGTTGAAAAACTGTTTTTT
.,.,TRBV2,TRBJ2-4,CASRLQTGAKNIQYF,TGTGCCAGCAGACTACAGACAGGAGCCAAAAACATTCAGTACTTC
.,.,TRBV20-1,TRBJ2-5,CSARNGEEETQYF,TGCAGTGCTAGGAACGGGGAGGAAGAGACCCAGTACTTC
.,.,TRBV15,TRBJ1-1,CATSRKGGFIEAFF,TGTGCCACCAGCAGAAAGGGGGGGTTCATTGAAGCTTTCTTT
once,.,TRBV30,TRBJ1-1,CAWSVVQASLGAFF,TGTGCCTGGAGTGTGGTGCAGGCATCGCTGGGAGCTTTCTTT
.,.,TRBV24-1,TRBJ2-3,CATSGGKGSTDTQYF,TGTGCCACCAGTGGCGGGAAAGGATCCACAGATACGCAGTATTTT
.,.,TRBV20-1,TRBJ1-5,CSAQRAAEDQPQHF,TGCAGTGCCCAGAGGGCGGCCGAAGATCAGCCCCAGCATTTT
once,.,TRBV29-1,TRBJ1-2,CSALQGNYGYTF,TGCAGCGCTCTACAGGGCAACTATGGCTACACCTTC
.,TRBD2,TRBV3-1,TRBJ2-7,CASSQAYTGTSGAEQYF,TGTGCCAGCAGCCAGGCCTATACCGGGACTAGCGGGGCCGAGCAGTACTTC
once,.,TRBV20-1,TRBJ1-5,CSASSGNNNQPQHF,TGCAGTGCGTCGTCGGGGAATAACAATCAGCCCCAGCATTTT
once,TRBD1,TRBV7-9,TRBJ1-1,CASSFDRGSDEAFF,TGTGCCAGCAGCTTCGACAGGGGATCGGATGAAGCTTTCTTT
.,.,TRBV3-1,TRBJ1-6,CASSPRRRSNSPLHF,TGTGCCAGCAGCCCCCGTCGGAGAAGCAATTCACCCCTCCACTTT
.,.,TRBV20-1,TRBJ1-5,CSAIRDADNQPQHF,TGCAGTGCTATTCGGGACGCAGACAATCAGCCCCAGCATTTT
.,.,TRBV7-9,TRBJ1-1,CASSLPSVEAFF,TGTGCCAGCAGCTTACCCAGCGTGGAGGCTTTCTTT
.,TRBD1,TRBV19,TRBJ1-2,CASSVGQGLYGYTF,TGTGCCAGTAGCGTGGGACAGGGTCTCTATGGCTACACCTTC
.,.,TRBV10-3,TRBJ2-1,CAISESAGESLTSEQFF,TGTGCCATCAGTGAGTCGGCCGGGGAATCCCTCACAAGTGAGCAGTTCTTC
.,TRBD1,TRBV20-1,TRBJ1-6,CSARDTGGSNSPLHF,TGCAGTGCTAGAGATACAGGGGGAAGTAATTCACCCCTCCACTTT